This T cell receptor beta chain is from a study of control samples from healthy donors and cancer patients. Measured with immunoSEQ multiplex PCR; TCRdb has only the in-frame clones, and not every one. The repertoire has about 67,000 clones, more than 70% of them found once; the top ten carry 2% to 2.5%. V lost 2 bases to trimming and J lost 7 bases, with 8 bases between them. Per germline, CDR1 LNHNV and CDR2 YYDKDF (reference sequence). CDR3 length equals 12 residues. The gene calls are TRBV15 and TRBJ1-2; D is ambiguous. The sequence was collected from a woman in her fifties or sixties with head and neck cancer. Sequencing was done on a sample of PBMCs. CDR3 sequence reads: CATSRIGRGYTF. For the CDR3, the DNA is TGTGCCACCAGCAGAATAGGACGTGGCTACACCTTC.